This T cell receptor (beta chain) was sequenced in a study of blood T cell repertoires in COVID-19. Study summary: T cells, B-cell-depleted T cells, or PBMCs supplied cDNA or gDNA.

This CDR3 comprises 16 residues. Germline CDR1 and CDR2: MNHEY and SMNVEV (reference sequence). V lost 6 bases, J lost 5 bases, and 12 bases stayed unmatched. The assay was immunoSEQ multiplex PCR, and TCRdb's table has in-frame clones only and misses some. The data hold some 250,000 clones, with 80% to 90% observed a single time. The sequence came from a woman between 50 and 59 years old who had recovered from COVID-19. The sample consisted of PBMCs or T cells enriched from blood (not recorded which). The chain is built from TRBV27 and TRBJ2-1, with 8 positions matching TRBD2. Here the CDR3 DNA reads TGTGCCAGCAGACCCAACCCGGGACTAGGGGACAATGAGCAGTTCTTC. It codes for CASRPNPGLGDNEQFF.